Following are 25 T cell receptor beta chains from one sample sequenced in a study of neurological immune-mediated disorders. The time point is: longitudinal time-point 2. One entry per CDR3 protein results from TCRdb running MiXCR on the 5' RACE reads. The sample consists of about 33,000 distinct CDR3 sequences, about 13% of them appearing once. Sequencing was performed on PBMCs. These receptors came from a woman between 40 and 55 years old in good health.

This clonotype was detected many times. V and J are TRBV5-6 and TRBJ1-1; D uncertain. Germline V gene sequence: CDR1 SGHDT, CDR2 YYEEEE. V lost 4 bases, J lost 3 bases, and 10 bases lay in between. CDR3 length: 13 amino acids. The CDR3 nucleotides are TGTGCCAGCAGCGCAAATGGGTACACTGAAGCTTTCTTT. This gives the protein CASSANGYTEAFF.

This clonotype was counted many times. The rearrangement uses TRBV20-1 and TRBJ2-3; D is uncertain. Germline CDR1 DFQATT, CDR2 SNEGSKA (reference sequence). Trimming removed 0 bases at V and 1 base at J, with 8 bases between. CDR3 length: 14 amino acids. In DNA form, the CDR3 reads TGCAGTGCTAGAGATCCACTGGGCACAGATACGCAGTATTTT. Translating gives CSARDPLGTDTQYF.

This clonotype was seen repeatedly, ten times or more. V gene TRBV9 combines with J gene TRBJ1-1, with 8 bases aligning to TRBD1. CDR1 is SGDLS, CDR2 YYNGEE, per germline. V lost 0 bases to trimming and J lost 4 bases; unmatched junction nucleotides: 2. The CDR3 has 14 residues. CDR3 sequence: CASSVGTGSTEAFF. The CDR3 coding sequence is TGTGCCAGCAGCGTAGGGACAGGGAGCACTGAAGCTTTCTTT.

This clonotype occurred many times. The gene calls are TRBV7-2 and TRBJ2-3; TRBD2 agrees at 7 bases. The V gene end was trimmed by 4 bases and the J gene end by 1 base; junction bases not matched to a gene: 8. The CDR3 is 16 amino acids. CDR1 SGHTA and CDR2 FQGNSA come from the germline V gene. The CDR3: CASSSQKTSGTDTQYF. As DNA, the CDR3 is TGTGCCAGCAGCTCCCAAAAAACTAGCGGCACAGATACGCAGTATTTT.

At least ten counts were recorded for this clonotype. This chain uses TRBV5-1 with TRBJ1-2, with D maybe TRBD1 (6 bases). The germline V gene encodes CDR1 SGHRS and CDR2 YFSETQ. V was pared by 7 bases and J by 8 bases, with 18 bases between. The CDR3 has 13 amino acids. The CDR3 bases are TGCGCCAGCGCCCTTGGGCAGGGACAAGGCTACACCTTC. Protein: CASALGQGQGYTF.

This clonotype was observed many times. The chain uses TRBV7-2 and TRBJ2-7; D not certain. From germline, CDR1 is SGHTA and CDR2 FQGNSA. V was clipped by 2 bases and J by 3 bases, with 5 bases between them. This CDR3 comprises 12 residues. In DNA form, the CDR3 reads TGTGCCAGCAGCTTAACCCTCTACGAGCAGTACTTC. Amino acids: CASSLTLYEQYF.

The V and J genes are TRBV14 and TRBJ1-2; 8 positions agree with TRBD1. Germline V lookup: CDR1 SGHDN, CDR2 FVKESK. The ends lost 4 bases at V and 5 bases at J; junction bases unmatched: 6. The CDR3 runs 14 residues. CDR3 region: CASSLTDRVYGYTF. The CDR3 DNA is TGTGCCAGCAGCCTGACGGACAGGGTTTATGGCTACACCTTC.

This clonotype appeared many times. This chain links TRBV7-7 with TRBJ2-2, with 7 positions matching TRBD1. The CDR3 is 14 amino acids. V gave up 3 bases and J gave up 6 bases; unmatched junction bases: 4. CDR1 SSHAT and CDR2 FNYEAQ come from the germline V gene (reference sequence). The DNA of the CDR3 is TGTGCCAGCAGCTTTATACAGGGGCCCGGGGAGCTGTTTTTT. Residues: CASSFIQGPGELFF.

Relative to its sample, this clonotype is medium-sized (0.01 to 0.1%). The chain has TRBV7-2 and TRBJ2-2; 8 bases are a match to TRBD1. The CDR3 extends over 16 amino acids. The junction had 10 bases not matched to a gene; V was cut back by 5 bases and J by 5 bases. The germline V gene has CDR1 SGHTA and CDR2 FQGNSA. CDR3 nucleotide sequence: TGTGCCAGCAGCCTGGACAGGGTACGAGGAACCGGGGAGCTGTTTTTT. It translates to CASSLDRVRGTGELFF.

The chain couples TRBV5-1 to TRBJ1-2; D remains ambiguous. V was trimmed by 0 bases and J by 2 bases, leaving 11 bases between them. This CDR3 region has 15 residues. Germline CDR1 reads SGHRS; CDR2 reads YFSETQ. CDR3: CASSLAVDGNYGYTF. The DNA for the CDR3 is TGCGCCAGCAGCTTGGCCGTCGACGGGAACTATGGCTACACCTTC.

This clonotype occurred many times. This chain's CDR3 is CASSSPTGELFF. The CDR3 nucleotides are TGTGCCAGCAGTTCCCCAACCGGGGAGCTGTTTTTT. The rearrangement links TRBV27 to TRBJ2-2; no firm D call. Germline lookup yields CDR1 MNHEY and CDR2 SMNVEV (reference sequence). CDR3 size: 12 residues. The germline V and J ends were trimmed by 4 bases and 5 bases, with 5 bases remaining between them.

This clonotype was picked up many times. The V call is TRBV15, the J call TRBJ2-2, with D unresolved. The CDR3 runs 18 residues. Trimming cost V 0 bases and J 2 bases, with 16 bases left between them. Germline lookup yields CDR1 LNHNV and CDR2 YYDKDF (reference sequence). CDR3 DNA sequence: TGTGCCACCAGCAGAGATCGCTCTTCCCCGTTAAACACCGGGGAGCTGTTTTTT. Protein: CATSRDRSSPLNTGELFF. Looking up the rest from reference TRBV15 and TRBJ2-2 gives the full variable domain: DAMVIQNPRYQVTQFGKPVTLSCSQTLNHNVMYWYQQKSSQAPKLLFHYYDKDFNNEADTPDNFQSRRPNTSFCFLDIRSPGLGDTAMYLCATSRDRSSPLNTGELFFGEGSRLTVL.

This clonotype came up many times. V is TRBV20-1 and J is TRBJ1-5; D is undetermined. The V end was cut by 4 bases, the J end by 0 bases, with 25 bases between. In germline, CDR1 is DFQATT, CDR2 SNEGSKA (reference sequence). The CDR3 totals 19 residues. This chain's CDR3 is CSANQLLDPNLDSNQPQHF. DNA of the CDR3: TGCAGTGCTAACCAGCTCCTCGACCCTAACCTGGATAGCAATCAGCCCCAGCATTTT.

This clonotype was seen at least ten times. CDR3 amino acids: CAISDPRTGHTEAFF. The CDR3 coding sequence is TGTGCCATCAGTGACCCGAGGACTGGCCACACTGAAGCTTTCTTT. V is TRBV10-3 and J is TRBJ1-1; D is uncertain. The CDR3 contains 15 residues. Germline CDR1 is ENHRY and CDR2 is SYGVKD. V dropped 3 bases and J dropped 3 bases, with 14 bases sitting between them.

Only a few counts were recorded for this clonotype. This rearrangement joins TRBV10-3 to TRBJ1-5; D unclear. Looked up from germline, CDR1 is ENHRY and CDR2 is SYGVKD. This CDR3 is 13 amino acids long. Trimming shortened V by 0 bases and J by 4 bases, and 4 bases separated the two germline ends. This chain's CDR3 is CAISESPNQPQHF. Written as DNA, the CDR3 is TGTGCCATCAGTGAGTCGCCGAATCAGCCCCAGCATTTT.

Worth noting for this clonotype: The missing conserved phenylalanine or tryptophan at the end of this CDR3 makes a read error likely. This chain uses TRBV15 with TRBJ1-5; tentatively, D is TRBD1 (5 bases). Germline assignment: CDR1 LNHNV and CDR2 YYDKDF (reference sequence). The CDR3 has 12 residues. The CDR3 nucleotides are TGTGCCACCAGTCGGGGCAATCAGCCTCAGCATTGT. Its translation: CATSRGNQPQHC.

The table lists this clonotype with many counts. The chain employs TRBV7-2 and TRBJ2-1, with TRBD2 matching over 12 bases. Germline assignment: CDR1 SGHTA and CDR2 FQGNSA. Losses at the gene ends were 5 bases for V and 0 bases for J; bases not matched to a gene: 2. The CDR3 loop spans 16 amino acids. CDR3 nucleotides: TGTGCCAGCAGCACGACTAGCGGGAGCTCCTACAATGAGCAGTTCTTC. It codes for CASSTTSGSSYNEQFF.

This clonotype was counted ten times or more. V gene TRBV7-2 combines with J gene TRBJ2-5; D may match TRBD1 or TRBD2 (5 bases each). There are 16 residues in the CDR3. V shed 3 bases and J shed 4 bases, with 18 bases lying between them. CDR1 is SGHTA, CDR2 FQGNSA, per germline. CDR3 in DNA: TGTGCCAGCAGCTTTTTATCCCCAGGGAGAGGAGAGACCCAGTACTTC. Protein: CASSFLSPGRGETQYF.

The V and J genes are TRBV7-6 and TRBJ2-5, with D possibly matching TRBD2 (6 bases). The CDR3 length is 15 residues. V lost 1 base and J lost 7, with 16 bases in between. Germline CDR1 is SGHVS and CDR2 is FNYEAQ. DNA of the CDR3: TGTGCCAGCAGCTTAGTGGGAGGACTACAGGCGACCCAGTACTTC. Translation: CASSLVGGLQATQYF.

This clonotype showed up many times. The chain has TRBV7-2 and TRBJ2-5; D gene unclear. The CDR3 contains 12 residues. The germline CDR1 and CDR2 sequences are SGHTA and FQGNSA. V was shortened by 2 bases and J by 0 bases, with 1 base between the two germline ends. The CDR3 DNA reads TGTGCCAGCAGCTTATACCAAGAGACCCAGTACTTC. Protein product: CASSLYQETQYF.

This clonotype has ten or more counts. The chain recombines TRBV5-1 with TRBJ2-5; D is perhaps TRBD1 (6 bases). The V end lost 9 bases, the J end lost 4 bases, and 13 bases lay between the germline ends. Germline V gives CDR1 SGHRS, CDR2 YFSETQ. This CDR3 has 12 amino acids. CDR3 nucleotides: TGCGCCACCTCCCTCAGGGGAGAGACCCAGTACTTC. It translates to CATSLRGETQYF.

This chain uses TRBV18 with TRBJ1-1; D call uncertain. V was cut by 2 bases and J by 1 base, with 14 bases left in between. The germline V gene has CDR1 KGHSH and CDR2 LQKENI. The CDR3 consists of 16 residues. In nucleotides, the CDR3 is TGTGCCAGCTCACCAGATTTGTGGCGCGGGAACACTGAAGCTTTCTTT. Translated, it gives CASSPDLWRGNTEAFF.

This clonotype is medium-sized. V usage is TRBV12-3 or TRBV12-4 and J usage is TRBJ1-1; D remains ambiguous. V was trimmed by 1 base and J by 1 base, leaving 4 bases between them. This CDR3 spans 13 amino acids. Here the CDR3 reads CASSLGGNTEAFF. CDR3 DNA: TGTGCCAGCAGTTTAGGGGGGAACACTGAAGCTTTCTTT.

CDR3 in amino acids: CASSPLASGASTDTQYF. In DNA form, the CDR3 reads TGTGCCAGCTCACCGTTGGCTAGCGGGGCTAGCACAGATACGCAGTATTTT. The chain has TRBV18 and TRBJ2-3, with TRBD2 identical over 9 bases. The germline CDR1 and CDR2 sequences are KGHSH and LQKENI. The length of the CDR3 is 17 residues. Germline trimming cut 3 bases from V and 0 bases from J; bases unmatched to any gene: 7.

This clonotype was counted many times. This chain connects TRBV5-1 to TRBJ2-3; the D call may be TRBD1 or TRBD2 (5 bases each). Trimming removed 3 bases at V and 0 bases at J, with 14 bases between. The CDR3 has 16 amino acids. The germline gives CDR1 SGHRS, CDR2 YFSETQ. CDR3 region: CASSWTGLASTDTQYF. The DNA of the CDR3 is TGCGCCAGCAGCTGGACGGGGCTAGCTAGCACAGATACGCAGTATTTT.